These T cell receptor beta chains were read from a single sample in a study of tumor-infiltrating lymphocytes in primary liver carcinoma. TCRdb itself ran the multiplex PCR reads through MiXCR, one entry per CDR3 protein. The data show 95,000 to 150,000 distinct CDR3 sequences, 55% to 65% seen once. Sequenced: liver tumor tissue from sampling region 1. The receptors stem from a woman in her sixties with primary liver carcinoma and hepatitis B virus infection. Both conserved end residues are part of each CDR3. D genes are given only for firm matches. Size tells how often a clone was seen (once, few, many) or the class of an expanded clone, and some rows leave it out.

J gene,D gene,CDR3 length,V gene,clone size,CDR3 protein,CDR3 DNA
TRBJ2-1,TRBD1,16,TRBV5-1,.,CASSRRTGRLYSVQFF,TGCGCCAGCAGCCGACGGACAGGGCGGTTGTACAGTGTGCAGTTCTTC
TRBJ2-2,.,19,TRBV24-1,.,CATSDFRPGESSNTGELFF,TGTGCCACCAGTGATTTCCGCCCAGGGGAATCATCGAACACCGGGGAGCTGTTTTTT
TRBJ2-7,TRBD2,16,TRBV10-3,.,CDISDPGTSGNYEQHF,TGTGACATCAGTGATCCTGGGACTAGCGGAAACTACGAGCAGCACTTC
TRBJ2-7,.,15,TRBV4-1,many,CASSQAGREASEQYF,TGCGCCAGCAGCCAAGCGGGCAGGGAAGCAAGCGAGCAGTACTTC
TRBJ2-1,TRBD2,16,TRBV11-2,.,CASIPWAGGGDNEQFF,TGTGCCAGCATCCCATGGGCGGGAGGGGGGGACAATGAGCAGTTCTTC
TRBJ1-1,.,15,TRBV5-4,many,CASSPPPGGTTEAFF,TGTGCCAGCAGCCCCCCCCCGGGGGGGACCACTGAAGCTTTCTTT
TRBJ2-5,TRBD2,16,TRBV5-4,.,CASSPGLAGGEETQYF,TGTGCCAGCAGCCCCGGACTAGCGGGAGGGGAAGAGACCCAGTACTTC
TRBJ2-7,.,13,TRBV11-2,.,CASSLDPRREQYF,TGTGCCAGCAGTTTAGATCCCCGTCGCGAGCAGTACTTC
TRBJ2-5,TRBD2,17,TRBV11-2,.,CSSSLVETSGGGETQYF,TGTTCCAGCAGCTTAGTGGAGACTAGCGGAGGCGGGGAGACCCAGTACTTC
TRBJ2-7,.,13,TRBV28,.,CAATGDSVYEQYF,TGTGCCGCCACGGGGGACAGTGTCTACGAGCAGTATTTC
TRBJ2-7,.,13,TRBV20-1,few,CSARGAEDYEQYF,TGCAGTGCTAGAGGCGCGGAAGACTACGAGCAGTACTTC
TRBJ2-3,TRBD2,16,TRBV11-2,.,CARSRLAGGGADTQYF,TGTGCCAGGAGCAGACTAGCGGGAGGTGGAGCGGATACGCAGTATTTT
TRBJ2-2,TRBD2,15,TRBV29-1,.,CGVRGLAGVAGELFF,TGCGGCGTTCGCGGGCTAGCGGGAGTGGCCGGGGAGCTGTTTTTT
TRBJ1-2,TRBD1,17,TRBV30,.,CAWSETRSRGVRYGYTF,TGTGCCTGGAGCGAGACCAGAAGCAGGGGGGTCAGGTATGGCTACACCTTC
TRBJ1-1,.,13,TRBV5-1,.,CASREEVVTEAFF,TGCGCCAGCAGGGAGGAGGTGGTAACTGAAGCTTTCTTT
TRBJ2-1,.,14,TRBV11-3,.,CASNLDNQGEEQFF,TGTGCCAGCAACTTAGATAACCAAGGAGAGGAGCAGTTCTTC
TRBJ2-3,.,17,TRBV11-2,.,CASSLAMGRRSTDAQYF,TGTGCCAGCAGCTTAGCAATGGGTAGAAGGAGCACAGATGCGCAGTACTTT
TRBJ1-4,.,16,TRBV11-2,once,CAGGLGLPSSGEKLFF,TGTGCCGGCGGCTTAGGCCTCCCTTCCTCTGGAGAAAAGCTGTTTTTT
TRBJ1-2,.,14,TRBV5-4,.,CVSSWDRANYGYIF,TGTGTCAGTAGCTGGGATAGGGCTAACTATGGCTACATCTTC
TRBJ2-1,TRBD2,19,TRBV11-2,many,CASSPRHISGLAAYNEQFF,TGTGCCAGCAGCCCGCGCCACATTTCGGGACTAGCAGCCTACAATGAGCAGTTCTTC
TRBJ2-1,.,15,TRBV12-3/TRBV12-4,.,CASSPWSRNYNEQFF,TGTGCCAGCAGTCCCTGGAGCAGAAATTACAATGAGCAGTTCTTC
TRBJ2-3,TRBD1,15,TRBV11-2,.,CTSSKDRGTTDTQYF,TGTACCAGCAGTAAGGACAGGGGGACCACAGATACGCAGTATTTT
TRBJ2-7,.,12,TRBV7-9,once,CVSRSAGVEQYF,TGTGTCAGCAGATCAGCGGGCGTCGAGCAGTACTTC
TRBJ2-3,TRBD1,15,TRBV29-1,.,CNIEIRGRGTDTQYF,TGCAACATTGAAATCAGGGGGCGAGGCACAGATACGCAGTATTTT
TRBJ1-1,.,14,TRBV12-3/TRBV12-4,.,CASRYTGRDTEAFF,TGTGCCAGCAGATATACAGGGAGGGACACTGAAGCTTTCTTT
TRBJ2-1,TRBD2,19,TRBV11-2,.,CVNSLESGGRALTYNEQSF,TGTGTCAACAGCTTAGAATCGGGCGGGAGGGCCTTGACCTACAATGAGCAGTCCTTC
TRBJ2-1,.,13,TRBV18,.,CASSSDRNNEQFF,TGTGCCAGCTCAAGCGACAGGAACAATGAGCAGTTCTTC
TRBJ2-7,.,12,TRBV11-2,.,CASSQFVSKQYF,TGTGCCAGCAGCCAGTTTGTCAGCAAGCAGTACTTC
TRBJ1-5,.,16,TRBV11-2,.,CASSSLRGGGADTQHF,TGTGCCAGCAGCTCCTTGAGGGGGGGGGGCGCAGATACGCAGCATTTT
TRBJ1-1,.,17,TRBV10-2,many,CASRGGGLALPNTEAFF,TGCGCCAGCAGGGGGGGAGGGCTTGCACTACCGAACACTGAAGCTTTCTTT
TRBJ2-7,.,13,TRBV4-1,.,CASSQGPSYEQYF,TGCGCCAGCAGCCAAGGTCCGTCCTACGAGCAGTACTTC
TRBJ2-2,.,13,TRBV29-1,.,CSAMTGRVRELFF,TGCAGCGCTATGACAGGGAGGGTTCGGGAGCTGTTTTTT
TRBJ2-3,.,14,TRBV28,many,CASSFLSGTDTQYF,TGTGCCAGCAGCTTCCTCTCCGGGACAGATACGCAGTATTTT
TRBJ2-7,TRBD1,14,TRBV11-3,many,CASSLRDRDYEQYF,TGTGCCAGCAGCCTCCGGGACAGGGACTACGAGCAGTACTTC
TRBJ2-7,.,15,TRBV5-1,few,CASSPAVAYSYEQYF,TGCGCCAGCAGCCCCGCCGTAGCGTACTCCTACGAGCAGTACTTC
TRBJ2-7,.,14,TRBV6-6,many,CASTKVEGVYEQYF,TGTGCCAGCACCAAAGTCGAGGGAGTCTACGAGCAGTACTTC
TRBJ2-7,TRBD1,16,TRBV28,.,CASSLRTGGRPEEQYF,TGTGCCAGCAGTTTAAGGACAGGGGGCCGTCCGGAGGAGCAGTACTTC
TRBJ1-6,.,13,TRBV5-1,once,CASSLSDNSSLHF,TGCGCCAGCAGCTTGTCAGATAACTCATCCCTCCACTTT
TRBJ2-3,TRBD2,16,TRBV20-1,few,CSARDPGLGTTDTQYF,TGCAGTGCTAGAGATCCCGGACTAGGGACCACAGATACGCAGTATTTT
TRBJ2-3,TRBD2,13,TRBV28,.,CASSWTSGHTQYF,TGTGCCAGCAGTTGGACTAGCGGCCATACGCAGTATTTT
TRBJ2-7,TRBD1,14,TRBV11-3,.,CASNRLGQGYVQYF,TGTGCCAGCAACAGACTCGGACAGGGATACGTGCAATACTTC
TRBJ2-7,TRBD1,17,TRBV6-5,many,CASSSSQHRGPSYEQYF,TGTGCCAGCAGTTCCTCCCAACACAGGGGGCCTTCCTACGAGCAGTACTTC
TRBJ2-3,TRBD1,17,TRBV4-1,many,CASSQSGTGGRTDTQYF,TGCGCCAGCAGCCAGTCCGGGACAGGGGGCCGCACAGATACGCAGTATTTT
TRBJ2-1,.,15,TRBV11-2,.,CANSLRTDSNNEQFF,TGTGCCAACAGCTTACGCACAGACTCCAACAATGAGCAGTTCTTC
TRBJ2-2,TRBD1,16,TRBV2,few,CATPTGDGGNTGELFF,TGTGCCACCCCGACAGGGGACGGAGGGAACACCGGGGAGCTGTTTTTT
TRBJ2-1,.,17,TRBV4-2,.,CVSSQVVASGIGDERFF,.
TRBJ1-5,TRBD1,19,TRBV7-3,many,CASSPRKRTGISSNQPQHF,TGTGCCAGCAGCCCTAGGAAGCGGACAGGGATAAGTAGCAATCAGCCCCAGCATTTT
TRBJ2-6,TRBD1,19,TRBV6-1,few,CASCENLVRGRSGANVLTF,TGTGCCAGCTGTGAAAATCTCGTCAGGGGGCGATCTGGGGCCAACGTCCTGACTTTC
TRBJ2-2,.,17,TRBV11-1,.,CASSLAPEFANAGELFF,TGTGCCAGCAGCTTAGCGCCAGAGTTCGCGAACGCCGGGGAGCTCTTTTTT
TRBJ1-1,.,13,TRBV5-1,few,CASTPTAAGEAFF,TGCGCCAGCACCCCCACGGCGGCAGGCGAAGCTTTCTTT
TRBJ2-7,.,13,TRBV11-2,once,CVSTKLQVYEQYF,TGTGTCAGCACCAAACTACAAGTCTACGAGCAGTACTTC
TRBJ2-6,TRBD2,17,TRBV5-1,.,CASSDGSGIGGANVLTF,TGCGCCAGCAGTGATGGTAGCGGGATAGGTGGGGCCAACGTCCTGACTTTC
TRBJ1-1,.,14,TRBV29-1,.,CSVVPGQLNTETFF,TGTAGCGTTGTGCCGGGACAACTGAACACTGAAACTTTCTTT
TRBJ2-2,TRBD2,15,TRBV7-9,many,CASSLAGGSTGELFF,TGTGCCAGCAGCTTAGCGGGAGGGAGCACCGGGGAGCTGTTTTTT
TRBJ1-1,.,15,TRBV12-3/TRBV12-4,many,CASSRTTSRAAEAFF,TGTGCCAGCAGCCGTACTACCAGCAGGGCTGCTGAAGCTTTCTTT
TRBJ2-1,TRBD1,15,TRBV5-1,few,CASSTSGTGGDEQFF,TGCGCCAGCAGCACCTCCGGGACAGGGGGCGATGAGCAGTTCTTC
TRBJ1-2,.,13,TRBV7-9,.,CASRPDSNYGYTF,TGTGCCAGCCGCCCGGACAGCAACTATGGCTACACCTTC
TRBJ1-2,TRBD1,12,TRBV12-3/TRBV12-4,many,CASSGQGYGYTF,TGTGCCAGCAGCGGACAGGGATATGGCTACACCTTC
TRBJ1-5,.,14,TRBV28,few,CAHQSGIGRQPQHF,TGTGCCCACCAATCTGGGATTGGGAGACAGCCCCAGCATTTT